Shown below are 15 T cell receptor beta chains from a single sample sequenced in a study of blood T cell repertoires in COVID-19. Clones were read by immunoSEQ multiplex PCR, and TCRdb kept only the in-frame ones, dropping some. The sample contains 290,000 or so clones, around nine tenths of which appear only once. Input material: peripheral blood. These TCRs come from a man aged 70 or older with acute or convalescent COVID-19.

The V call is TRBV30, the J call TRBJ1-5, with D hard to call. The length of the CDR3 is 13 residues. V was clipped by 2 bases and J by 0 bases, with 5 bases between them. Germline V lookup: CDR1 GTSNPN, CDR2 SVGIG (reference sequence). CDR3 DNA: TGTGCCTGGAGTATCGGTAGCAATCAGCCCCAGCATTTT. Translated, it gives CAWSIGSNQPQHF.

The genes are TRBV5-1 and TRBJ1-1; no firm D call. Germline V gene lookup returns CDR1 SGHRS and CDR2 YFSETQ. The V and J ends lost 0 bases and 4 bases respectively, with 13 bases between them. The CDR3 extends over 15 amino acids. This CDR3 is CASSLGNEGGTEAFF. For the CDR3, the DNA is TGCGCCAGCAGCTTGGGCAACGAGGGAGGCACTGAAGCTTTCTTT.

This clone was observed a handful of times. The rearrangement uses TRBV5-8 and TRBJ1-1; 11 nucleotides match TRBD1. Trimming cost V 4 bases and J 5 bases; bases outside gene matches: 7. The length of the CDR3 is 15 residues. Germline V gives CDR1 SGHTS, CDR2 YDEGEE. CDR3 nucleotides: TGTGCCAGCAGCAGGACCGGGACAGGGGGGACTGAAGCTTTCTTT. Protein product: CASSRTGTGGTEAFF.

CDR3 protein: CASSIEPTGGNSPLHF. The DNA of the CDR3 is TGTGCCAGTAGTATAGAGCCGACAGGGGGCAATTCACCCCTCCACTTT. J is TRBJ1-6 and V is TRBV19, with 10 bases matching TRBD1. Per the germline V gene, CDR1 is LNHDA and CDR2 is SQIVND (reference sequence). Trimming at V came to 0 bases and at J to 7 bases, leaving 3 bases not matched to a gene. The CDR3 loop spans 16 amino acids.

This chain uses TRBV27 with TRBJ2-3; 11 positions agree with TRBD2. V was clipped by 3 bases and J by 12 bases; unmatched bases: 8. The CDR3 contains 14 residues. CDR1 MNHEY and CDR2 SMNVEV come from the germline V gene (reference sequence). CDR3 bases: TGTGCCAGCAGTTTGTTGGTAGCGGGAGGGCCACAGTATTTT. This gives the protein CASSLLVAGGPQYF.

The DNA for the CDR3 is TGTGCCACCAGTGAGGAAGCGGGGGGGCTCTATGAGCAGTTCTTC. It translates to CATSEEAGGLYEQFF. This chain connects TRBV24-1 to TRBJ2-1, with 10 positions matching TRBD2. CDR3 size: 15 residues. Germline CDR1 and CDR2: KGHDR and SFDVKD. With V trimmed by 4 bases and J by 8 bases, 7 bases remained unmatched.

The rearrangement uses TRBV18 and TRBJ1-5; D is undetermined. Germline values: CDR1 KGHSH, CDR2 LQKENI. V was trimmed by 6 bases and J by 0 bases, leaving 12 bases between them. There are 15 residues in the CDR3. The CDR3 spells CASSQSQDSNQPQHF. CDR3 nucleotide sequence: TGTGCCAGCTCCCAATCCCAGGATAGCAATCAGCCCCAGCATTTT.

This clone has a single count. V usage is TRBV2 and J usage is TRBJ2-7, with TRBD1 identical over 8 bases. CDR3 length: 15 residues. After removal of 2 bases from V and 6 bases from J, the junction contained 9 bases not matched to a gene. From germline, CDR1 is SNHLY and CDR2 FYNNEI. The CDR3 DNA is TGTGCCAGCAGTGAATTAGGGCAGGGGGCAAGCGAGCAGTACTTC. The encoded protein is CASSELGQGASEQYF.

CDR3 amino acids: CASSIVRGEQYF. The CDR3 coding sequence is TGTGCCAGTAGTATAGTTAGGGGCGAGCAGTACTTC. This sequence joins TRBV19 and TRBJ2-7; possible D gene TRBD1, 5 bases. In germline, CDR1 is LNHDA, CDR2 SQIVND (reference sequence). Trimming took 1 base from V and 6 from J, leaving 7 bases between them. The CDR3 consists of 12 residues.

The chain is built from TRBV2 and TRBJ1-4; D unclear. This CDR3 has 11 residues. Germline V gene sequence: CDR1 SNHLY, CDR2 FYNNEI. The V end was cut by 6 bases, the J end by 7 bases, with 6 bases between. The CDR3 nucleotides are TGTGCCAGCAGGCGTGTTGAAAAACTGTTTTTT. Translation: CASRRVEKLFF.

This clone appeared a single time. The chain has TRBV11-3 and TRBJ1-1, with 8 nucleotides matching TRBD1. Germline CDR1 reads SGHNT; CDR2 reads YENEEA. There are 15 residues in the CDR3. V lost 4 bases, J lost 3 bases, and 7 bases stayed unmatched. Here the CDR3 DNA reads TGTGCCAGCAGCTCCGGACAGGGCGGGGACACTGAAGCTTTCTTT. Residues: CASSSGQGGDTEAFF.

The J gene is TRBJ1-1, the V gene TRBV21-1; the table's D call, TRBD1, was not checked against the DNA. TRBV21-1 is described as a pseudogene. CDR3 length: 17 residues. The CDR3 loop is CASSYKWGQGVGTEAFF. CDR3 sequence (DNA): TGTGCCAGCAGTTATAAATGGGGACAGGGGGTGGGTACTGAAGCTTTCTTT.

The chain combines TRBV5-6 with TRBJ2-1; 10 nucleotides line up with TRBD2. CDR3 length: 19 residues. The germline V gene has CDR1 SGHDT and CDR2 YYEEEE. Losses at the gene ends were 2 bases for V and 0 bases for J; bases not matched to a gene: 11. This CDR3 is CASSFDLSGGYSSYNEQFF. For the CDR3, the DNA is TGTGCCAGCAGCTTCGATCTTAGCGGGGGGTATAGCTCCTACAATGAGCAGTTCTTC.

This chain links TRBV7-9 with TRBJ2-3; tentative D call: TRBD2 (5 bases). V lost 0 bases, J lost 2 bases, and 9 bases lay in between. Per germline, CDR1 SEHNR and CDR2 FQNEAQ (reference sequence). The CDR3 extends over 15 amino acids. The CDR3 DNA reads TGTGCCAGCAGCTTAGCGACGGGGATCACAGATACGCAGTATTTT. Translation: CASSLATGITDTQYF.

V usage is TRBV5-1 and J usage is TRBJ2-3; possible D gene TRBD2, 6 bases. This CDR3 contains 14 residues. Germline V gene lookup returns CDR1 SGHRS and CDR2 YFSETQ. V lost 4 bases, J lost 2 bases, and 11 bases lay in between. This CDR3 reads CASSPGETTDTQYF. CDR3 coding DNA: TGCGCCAGCAGCCCGGGGGAAACCACAGATACGCAGTATTTT.